Each of the 8 T cell receptor beta chains below was sequenced from the same sample in a study of T cell repertoires in cytomegalovirus infection. A single record per CDR3 protein comes from TCRdb applying MiXCR to the reads. The sample records approximately 250,000 distinct CDR3 sequences, around 9% being singletons. The sample was PBMCs. Source of these receptors: a human donor in good health (CMV status not recorded). Some clones in this sample may be carry-over from other donors' samples.

Many counts were recorded for this clonotype. The chain has TRBV7-2 and TRBJ1-5, with 8 bases lining up with TRBD1. Looked up from germline, CDR1 is SGHTA and CDR2 is FQGNSA. The CDR3 is 15 residues long. Trimming at V came to 1 base and at J to 11 bases, leaving 10 bases not matched to a gene. CDR3: CASSLGGTGWGAQHF. The CDR3 bases are TGTGCCAGCAGCTTAGGCGGGACAGGCTGGGGAGCCCAGCATTTT.

The gene calls are TRBV5-1 and TRBJ2-7, with D perhaps matching TRBD1 (6 bases). V dropped 3 bases and J dropped 4 bases, with 14 bases sitting between them. The CDR3 spans 14 residues. Germline CDR1 and CDR2: SGHRS and YFSETQ. The DNA for the CDR3 is TGCGCCAGCAGCTATACAGGGAAAAAGTACGAGCAGTACTTC. Its protein is CASSYTGKKYEQYF.

This clonotype came up many times. The V and J genes are TRBV7-2 and TRBJ2-3; 11 bases map to TRBD2. The V segment lost 5 bases and the J segment 1 base; nucleotides outside the gene matches: 8. CDR1 is SGHTA and CDR2 is FQGNSA in the germline V gene. The CDR3 spans 17 residues. The CDR3 loop is CASSPRLAGSRTDTQYF. The DNA for the CDR3 is TGTGCCAGCAGCCCCCGACTAGCGGGGAGCCGCACAGATACGCAGTATTTT.

The genes are TRBV6-2 or TRBV6-3 and TRBJ2-3; TRBD1 matches 7 bases. Germline V gene lookup returns CDR1 MNHEY and CDR2 SVGEGT. The V gene end was trimmed by 2 bases and the J gene end by 2 bases; junction bases not matched to a gene: 4. There are 15 residues in the CDR3. For the CDR3, the DNA is TGTGCCAGCAGTTACCTTGGACAGGTCACAGATACGCAGTATTTT. Protein product: CASSYLGQVTDTQYF.

This clonotype was detected a few times. The chain uses TRBV7-2 and TRBJ1-5, with 10 bases that match TRBD1. Germline V gives CDR1 SGHTA, CDR2 FQGNSA. J lost 7 bases, V lost 4 bases, and 10 bases had no gene match. This CDR3 contains 16 residues. Here the CDR3 DNA reads TGTGCCAGCAGCTCGGGACAGGGGTTACCCCACCAGCCCCAGCATTTT. Translation gives CASSSGQGLPHQPQHF.

Only a few counts were recorded for this clonotype. The gene calls are TRBV30 and TRBJ1-1; D perhaps matches TRBD1 (5 bases). The V gene lost 5 bases and the J gene lost 0 bases, with 13 bases spanning the gap. Germline CDR1 GTSNPN, CDR2 SVGIG (reference sequence). This CDR3 has 14 amino acids. The chain's CDR3 is CAWSRRGLNTEAFF. The CDR3 DNA reads TGTGCCTGGTCAAGGAGGGGCTTGAACACTGAAGCTTTCTTT.

This clonotype has ten or more counts. This sequence joins TRBV10-3 and TRBJ1-1, with 8 positions matching TRBD1. Germline loops: CDR1 ENHRY, CDR2 SYGVKD. CDR3 length: 15 residues. V was pared by 6 bases and J by 4 bases, with 10 bases of the junction left unmatched. The CDR3 sequence is CAIRGQDMAGTEAFF. The CDR3 bases are TGTGCCATCAGGGGACAGGATATGGCTGGCACTGAAGCTTTCTTT.

The table lists this clonotype with many counts. The rearrangement links TRBV7-2 to TRBJ2-7; either TRBD1 or TRBD2 may fit D (5 bases each). The CDR3 length is 15 residues. Trimming removed 5 bases from V and 2 bases from J, with 16 bases in between. Germline V gene sequence: CDR1 SGHTA, CDR2 FQGNSA. The CDR3: CASSPAGTETYEQYF. CDR3 coding DNA: TGTGCCAGCAGCCCCGCCGGGACGGAGACCTACGAGCAGTACTTC.